Below, 5 T cell receptor beta chains from the same sample are listed, as sequenced in a study of spatial heterogeneity in lung cancer. Time point defined: sample taken at primary tumor resection. Whole RNA was taken from tumor, nontumor lung or frozen PBMC; it was then sequenced unsorted. Using its own MiXCR run on the 5' RACE reads, TCRdb lists one record per CDR3 protein. The data hold roughly 82,000 distinct CDR3 sequences, with roughly 12% observed a single time. Sequencing was performed on PBMCs, taken at surgery. All receptors derive from a male donor with early-stage non-small cell lung cancer.

The V gene is TRBV19, the J gene TRBJ2-7, with D possibly TRBD1 on 5 matching bases. The CDR3 length is 13 residues. Trimming took off 5 bases at V and 2 bases at J, with 10 bases between the two ends. Germline V gives CDR1 LNHDA, CDR2 SQIVND (reference sequence). This CDR3 is CASSFTGTYEQYF. DNA of the CDR3: TGTGCCAGTAGTTTTACAGGAACCTACGAGCAGTACTTC.

This chain connects TRBV5-1 to TRBJ1-2, with 7 bases aligning to TRBD1. The germline CDR1 and CDR2 sequences are SGHRS and YFSETQ. The CDR3 length is 14 residues. V gave up 4 bases and J gave up 5 bases; unmatched junction bases: 8. DNA for the CDR3: TGCGCCAGCAGCGTTACCGAACAGGGGTATGGCTACACCTTC. This gives the protein CASSVTEQGYGYTF.

V is TRBV20-1 and J is TRBJ2-2, with TRBD1 matching over 10 bases. Germline CDR1 reads DFQATT; CDR2 reads SNEGSKA (reference sequence). This CDR3 has 16 residues. Trimming took 5 bases from V and 6 from J; bases not matched to a gene: 12. The CDR3 coding sequence is TGCAGTGCTCCAGTTGAGGGACAGGGGATGGCCGGGGAGCTGTTTTTT. Protein: CSAPVEGQGMAGELFF.

This clonotype occurred a few times. This CDR3 is CSAVALDSNYGYTF. The CDR3 DNA follows: TGCAGTGCTGTCGCTCTAGACAGTAACTATGGCTACACCTTC. This chain uses TRBV20-1 with TRBJ1-2, with TRBD1 as a possible D gene (5 bases). Trimming removed 5 bases from V and 1 base from J, with 14 bases in between. The CDR3 extends over 14 amino acids. Germline V lookup: CDR1 DFQATT, CDR2 SNEGSKA (reference sequence).

The gene calls are TRBV20-1 and TRBJ2-3; 11 nucleotides align to TRBD2. Unmatched junction bases numbered 2, after V lost 5 bases and J lost 1 base. CDR1 and CDR2 (germline): DFQATT, SNEGSKA (reference sequence). The CDR3 covers 14 residues. The CDR3 reads CSAATSGGTDTQYF. The CDR3 DNA sequence: TGCAGTGCTGCGACTAGCGGGGGCACAGATACGCAGTATTTT.